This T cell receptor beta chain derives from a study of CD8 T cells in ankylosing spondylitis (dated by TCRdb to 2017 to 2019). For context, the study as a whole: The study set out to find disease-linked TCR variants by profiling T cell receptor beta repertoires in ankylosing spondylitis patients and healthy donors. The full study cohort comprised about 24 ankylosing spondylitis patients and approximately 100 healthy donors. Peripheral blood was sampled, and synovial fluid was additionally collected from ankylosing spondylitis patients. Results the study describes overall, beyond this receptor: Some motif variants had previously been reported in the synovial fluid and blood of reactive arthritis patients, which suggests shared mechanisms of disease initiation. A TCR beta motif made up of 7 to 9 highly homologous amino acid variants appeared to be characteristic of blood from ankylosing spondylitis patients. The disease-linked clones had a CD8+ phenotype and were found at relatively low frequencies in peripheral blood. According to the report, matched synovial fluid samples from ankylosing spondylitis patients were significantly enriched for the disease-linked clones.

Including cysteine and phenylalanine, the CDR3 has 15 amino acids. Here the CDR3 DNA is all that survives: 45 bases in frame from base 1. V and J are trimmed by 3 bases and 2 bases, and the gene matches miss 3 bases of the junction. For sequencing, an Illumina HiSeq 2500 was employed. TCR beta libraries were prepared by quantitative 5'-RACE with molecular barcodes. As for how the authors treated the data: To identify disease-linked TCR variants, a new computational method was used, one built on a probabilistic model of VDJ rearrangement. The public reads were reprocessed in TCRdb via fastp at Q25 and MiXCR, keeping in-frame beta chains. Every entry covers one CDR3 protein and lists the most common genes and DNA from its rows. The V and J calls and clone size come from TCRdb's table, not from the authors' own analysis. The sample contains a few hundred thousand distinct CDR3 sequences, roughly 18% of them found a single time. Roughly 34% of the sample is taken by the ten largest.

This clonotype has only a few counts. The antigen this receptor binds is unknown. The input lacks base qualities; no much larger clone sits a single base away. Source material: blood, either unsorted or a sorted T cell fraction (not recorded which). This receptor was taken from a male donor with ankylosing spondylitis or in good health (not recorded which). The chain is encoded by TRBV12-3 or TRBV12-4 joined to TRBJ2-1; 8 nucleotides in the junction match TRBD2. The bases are TGTGCCAGCAGTTTCTTACTAGCGGCCTACAATGAGCAGTTCTTC. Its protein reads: CASSFLLAAYNEQFF.